The 5 T cell receptor beta chains listed next were all sequenced from one sample in a study of control samples from healthy donors and cancer patients. This table comes from immunoSEQ multiplex PCR, and its TCRdb copy is limited to in-frame clones, with some not included. The sample carries roughly 150,000 clones, almost 90% recorded once. What was sequenced was blood. These receptors were collected from a man aged 18 to 29 in good health.

This clone appeared a few times. The chain employs TRBV6-4 and TRBJ1-6; 7 positions match TRBD1. Germline CDR1 reads MRHNA; CDR2 reads SNTAGT. The J segment lost 8 bases and the V segment lost 0 bases, leaving 4 bases of the junction unmatched. The CDR3 is made up of 15 amino acids. CDR3 protein: CASSDSRQGDSPLHF. The CDR3 DNA is TGTGCCAGCAGTGACTCGAGACAGGGCGATTCACCCCTCCACTTT.

The chain is built from TRBV7-9 and TRBJ2-1, with D perhaps given as TRBD1 or TRBD2 (5 bases each). The CDR3 has 17 residues. With 6 bases removed from V and 0 bases from J, the gap between germline ends came to 18 bases. Per the germline V gene, CDR1 is SEHNR and CDR2 is FQNEAQ (reference sequence). The CDR3 DNA follows: TGTGCCAGCAGTTCTACGGCCCTGGGGACCTCCTACAATGAGCAGTTCTTC. Protein: CASSSTALGTSYNEQFF.

The CDR3 region is CATSDSREKGNGELFF. The CDR3 nucleotides are TGTGCCACCAGTGATTCCAGGGAAAAGGGGAACGGGGAGCTGTTTTTT. This chain connects TRBV24-1 to TRBJ2-2, with D tentatively TRBD1 (5 bases). V gave up 2 bases and J gave up 7 bases, with 16 bases separating them. The CDR3 loop spans 16 amino acids. Germline CDR1 reads KGHDR; CDR2 reads SFDVKD.

The chain combines TRBV24-1 with TRBJ1-1; TRBD1 matches 7 bases. There are 14 residues in the CDR3. The ends lost 7 bases at V and 5 bases at J; junction bases unmatched: 9. Germline values: CDR1 KGHDR, CDR2 SFDVKD. The CDR3 nucleotides are TGTGCCACCAGACAGCAGGGGGACGATACTGAAGCTTTCTTT. Amino acid sequence: CATRQQGDDTEAFF.

The rearrangement links TRBV4-3 to TRBJ1-1, with 8 bases identical to TRBD1. The germline V gene encodes CDR1 LGHNA and CDR2 YSLEER. Unmatched junction bases numbered 7, after V lost 0 bases and J lost 1 base. This CDR3 is built from 17 residues. This CDR3 is CASSQDLGQGGNTEAFF. As DNA, the CDR3 is TGCGCCAGCAGCCAAGATCTCGGACAGGGAGGGAACACTGAAGCTTTCTTT.